This T cell receptor beta chain appears in the sequencing data of a study of Ad26.COV2.S vaccination and SARS-CoV-2 variants. Study at large: Recipients of Ad26.COV2.S got it intramuscularly, once or twice 56 days apart. Regarding the study as a whole: Vaccine and placebo recipients had comparable breadth of non-spike TCRs.

CDR3 length: 16 residues. Germline V gene data show CDR1 as LNHDA and CDR2 as SQIVND (reference sequence). Trimming shortened V by 6 bases and J by 4 bases, and 19 bases separated the two germline ends. Only in-frame clones appear in the TCRdb table, and some are missing; sequencing was by immunoSEQ multiplex PCR. Of around 400,000 clones in the sample, 80% to 95% were seen once. Concerning this clone: The antigen is undetermined.

As for treatment: 15 to 20 received Ad26.COV2.S at low or high dose, single or two shots; about five received placebo; per-sample allocation not given. Sampling was performed 63 days after the first vaccine or placebo injection. Based in Boston, the donor was an adult of 18-55 years. An Ad26 vector carrying the Wuhan-strain SARS-CoV-2 spike served as the vaccine. The chain combines TRBV19 with TRBJ2-1; tentatively, D is TRBD1 (7 bases). The sequencing here drew on peripheral blood, taken in a trial of Ad26.COV2.S vaccine versus placebo. The TCR originated in a person between 18 and 65 years old who received the Ad26.COV2.S COVID-19 vaccine or a placebo. For the CDR3, the DNA is TGTGCCAGTAGCGCAGGGGGGAGTAAATTATACAATGAGCAGTTCTTC. It specifies CASSAGGSKLYNEQFF.